Detailed here is one TCR beta chain. TCRdb reanalysed the 5' RACE reads using MiXCR and keeps one entry per CDR3 protein. In the table there are around 250,000 distinct CDR3 sequences, roughly 15% of which are singletons. This CDR3 has 16 residues. V lost 8 bases, J lost 4 bases, and 8 bases stayed unmatched. The germline CDR1 and CDR2 sequences are MGHRA and YSYEKL. The data were obtained in a study of T-cell memory formation after mild COVID-19. On the study more broadly: TCR clusters were mostly donor specific.

The receptor's source is an adult woman who had mild COVID-19 (a few samples of this study predate the infection). Cell type and time point are not known. Sequenced material: PBMCs or a T cell subset sorted from them (not recorded which). The V call is TRBV4-1, the J call TRBJ2-2; 12 bases are a match to TRBD2. The CDR3, as DNA: TGCGCCAGCCGCTCGACTAGCGGGGGCAGCACCGGGGAGCTGTTTTTT. Translating it yields CASRSTSGGSTGELFF.